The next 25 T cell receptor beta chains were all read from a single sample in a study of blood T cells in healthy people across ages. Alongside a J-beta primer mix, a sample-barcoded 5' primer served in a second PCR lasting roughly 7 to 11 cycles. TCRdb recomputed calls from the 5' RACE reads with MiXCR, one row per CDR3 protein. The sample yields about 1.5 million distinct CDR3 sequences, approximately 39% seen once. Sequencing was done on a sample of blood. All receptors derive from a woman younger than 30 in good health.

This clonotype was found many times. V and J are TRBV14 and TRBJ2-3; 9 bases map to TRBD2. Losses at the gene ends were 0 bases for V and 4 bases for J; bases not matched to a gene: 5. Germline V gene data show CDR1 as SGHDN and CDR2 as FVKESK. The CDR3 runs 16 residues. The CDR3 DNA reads TGTGCCAGCAGCCAAGATCGGGTAGCGGGAGCAGATACGCAGTATTTT. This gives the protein CASSQDRVAGADTQYF.

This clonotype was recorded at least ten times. The CDR3 sequence is CATSRAQGITDTQYF. For the CDR3, the DNA is TGTGCCACCAGCAGAGCACAGGGGATCACAGATACGCAGTATTTT. The chain combines TRBV15 with TRBJ2-3, with 7 bases aligning to TRBD1. Germline CDR1 and CDR2: LNHNV and YYDKDF (reference sequence). V was pared by 1 base and J by 2 bases, with 3 bases of the junction left unmatched. This CDR3 region has 15 residues.

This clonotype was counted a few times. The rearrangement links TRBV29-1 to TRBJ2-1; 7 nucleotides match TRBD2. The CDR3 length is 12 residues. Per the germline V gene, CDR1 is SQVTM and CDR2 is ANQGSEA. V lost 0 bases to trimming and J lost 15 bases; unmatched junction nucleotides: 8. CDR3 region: CSVEDVGGGRFF. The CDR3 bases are TGCAGCGTTGAAGATGTGGGGGGGGGTCGGTTCTTC.

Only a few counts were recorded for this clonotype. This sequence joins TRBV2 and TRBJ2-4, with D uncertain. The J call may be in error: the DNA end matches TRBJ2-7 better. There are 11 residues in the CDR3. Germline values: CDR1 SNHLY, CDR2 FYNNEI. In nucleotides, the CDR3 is TGTGCCAGCACCATATACTACGAGCAGTACTTC. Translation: CASTIYYEQYF.

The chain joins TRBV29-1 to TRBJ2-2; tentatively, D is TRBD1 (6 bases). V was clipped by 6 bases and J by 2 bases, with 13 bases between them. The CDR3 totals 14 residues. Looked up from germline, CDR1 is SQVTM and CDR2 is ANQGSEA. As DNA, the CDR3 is TGCAGCGTGGCTGGGACACCTAACACCGGGGAGCTGTTTTTT. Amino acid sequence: CSVAGTPNTGELFF.

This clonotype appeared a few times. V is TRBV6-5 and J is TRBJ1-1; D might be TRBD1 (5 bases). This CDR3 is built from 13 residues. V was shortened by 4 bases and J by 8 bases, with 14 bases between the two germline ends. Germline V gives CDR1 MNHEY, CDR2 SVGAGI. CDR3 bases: TGTGCCAGCAGTTCTCAGGGAGCTAAGGAAGCTTTCTTT. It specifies CASSSQGAKEAFF.

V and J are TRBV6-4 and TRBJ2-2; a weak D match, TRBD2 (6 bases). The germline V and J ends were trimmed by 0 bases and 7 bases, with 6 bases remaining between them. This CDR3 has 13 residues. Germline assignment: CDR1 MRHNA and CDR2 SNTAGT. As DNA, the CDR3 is TGTGCCAGCAGTGACTCGGAGGGCGGGGAGCTGTTTTTT. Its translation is CASSDSEGGELFF.

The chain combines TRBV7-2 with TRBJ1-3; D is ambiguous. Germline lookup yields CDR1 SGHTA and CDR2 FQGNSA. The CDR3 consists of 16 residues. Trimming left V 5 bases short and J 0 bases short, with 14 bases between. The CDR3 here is CASSPGWRNSGNTIYF. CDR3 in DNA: TGTGCCAGCAGCCCGGGGTGGCGGAACTCTGGAAACACCATATATTTT.

The CDR3 bases are TGTGCTAGTGGTTTGGGCAGGAACACAGATACGCAGTATTTT. The encoded protein is CASGLGRNTDTQYF. The chain couples TRBV12-5 to TRBJ2-3; D uncertain. The CDR3 is 14 residues long. Germline CDR1 LGHNT, CDR2 FRNRAP. V lost 1 base and J lost 2, with 7 bases in between.

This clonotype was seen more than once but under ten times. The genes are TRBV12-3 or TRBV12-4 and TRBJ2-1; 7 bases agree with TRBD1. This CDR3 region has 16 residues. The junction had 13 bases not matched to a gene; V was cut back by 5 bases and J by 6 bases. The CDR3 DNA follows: TGTGCCAGCAGTCAGGCCGAGACAGGGCGATTCAATGAGCAGTTCTTC. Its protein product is CASSQAETGRFNEQFF.

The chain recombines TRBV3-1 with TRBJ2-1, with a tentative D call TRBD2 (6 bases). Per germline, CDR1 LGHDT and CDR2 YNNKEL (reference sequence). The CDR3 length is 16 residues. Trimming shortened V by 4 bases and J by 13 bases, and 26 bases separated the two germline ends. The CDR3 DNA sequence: TGTGCCAGCAGCCTTGGGATAGGACTACGGCAAGAGACCCAGTTCTTC. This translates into CASSLGIGLRQETQFF.

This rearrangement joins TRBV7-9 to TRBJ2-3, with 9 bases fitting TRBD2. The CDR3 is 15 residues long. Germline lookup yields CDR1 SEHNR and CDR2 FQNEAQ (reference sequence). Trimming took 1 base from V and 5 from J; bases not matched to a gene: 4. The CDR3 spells CASSLGGGAIDTQYF. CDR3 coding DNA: TGTGCCAGCAGCTTAGGCGGGGGGGCCATAGATACGCAGTATTTT.

The CDR3 spells CASRPTRDRGHWETQYF. DNA of the CDR3: TGTGCCAGCCGCCCGACCCGGGACAGGGGTCATTGGGAGACCCAGTACTTC. The J gene is TRBJ2-7, the V gene TRBV11-2; 10 bases fit TRBD1. The DNA matches TRBJ2-5 better at its end, which makes the J call doubtful. The CDR3 is 17 residues long. The germline CDR1 and CDR2 sequences are SGHAT and FQNNGV.

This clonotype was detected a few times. CDR3 coding DNA: TGCAGCGTTTACAGTCCGGGACGGGGGACCGGTCGTGGGTACGAGCAGTACTTC. Its protein product is CSVYSPGRGTGRGYEQYF. J is TRBJ2-7 and V is TRBV29-1; TRBD2 is a possible D gene (6 bases). Trimming pared 5 bases from V and 4 bases from J, leaving 30 bases between. CDR3 length: 18 amino acids. Germline CDR1 and CDR2: SQVTM and ANQGSEA.

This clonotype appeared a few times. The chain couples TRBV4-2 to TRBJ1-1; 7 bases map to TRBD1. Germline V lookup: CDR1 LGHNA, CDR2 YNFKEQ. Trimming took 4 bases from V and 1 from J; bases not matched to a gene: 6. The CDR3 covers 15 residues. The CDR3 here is CASSRRTGKNTEAFF. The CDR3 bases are TGTGCCAGCAGCCGACGGACAGGAAAGAACACTGAAGCTTTCTTT.

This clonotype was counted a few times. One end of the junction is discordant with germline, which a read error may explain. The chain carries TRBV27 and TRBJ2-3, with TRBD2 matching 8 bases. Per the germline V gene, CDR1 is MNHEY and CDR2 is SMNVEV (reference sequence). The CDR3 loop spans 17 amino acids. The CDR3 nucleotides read TGTGCTAGCAGTTTAAAGCGGGGGTTACCTAGCACAGATACGCAGTATTTT. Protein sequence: CASSLKRGLPSTDTQYF.

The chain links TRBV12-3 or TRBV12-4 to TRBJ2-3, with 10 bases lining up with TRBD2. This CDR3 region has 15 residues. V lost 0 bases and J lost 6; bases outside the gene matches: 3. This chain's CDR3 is CASSLAPAGGDTQYF. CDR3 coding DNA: TGTGCCAGCAGTTTAGCTCCAGCGGGGGGGGATACGCAGTATTTT.

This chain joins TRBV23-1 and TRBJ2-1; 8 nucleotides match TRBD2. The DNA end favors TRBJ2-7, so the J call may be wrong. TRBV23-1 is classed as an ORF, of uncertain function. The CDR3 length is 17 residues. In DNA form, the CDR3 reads TGCGCCAGCAGTCAACCCAGCCTACTAGCGGATTACAATGAGCAGTACTTC. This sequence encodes CASSQPSLLADYNEQYF.

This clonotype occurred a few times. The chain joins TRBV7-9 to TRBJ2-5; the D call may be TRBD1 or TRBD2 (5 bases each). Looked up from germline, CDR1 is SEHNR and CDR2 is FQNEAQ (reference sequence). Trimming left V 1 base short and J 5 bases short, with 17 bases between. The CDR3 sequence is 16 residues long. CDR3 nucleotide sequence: TGTGCCAGCAGCTTAGGTGCATGGGACCGAAAGGAGACCCAGTACTTC. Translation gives CASSLGAWDRKETQYF.

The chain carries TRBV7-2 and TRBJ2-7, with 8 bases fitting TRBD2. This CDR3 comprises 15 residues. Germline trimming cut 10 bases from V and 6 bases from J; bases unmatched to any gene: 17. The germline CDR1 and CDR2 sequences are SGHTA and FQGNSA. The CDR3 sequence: CATRAVGTRGSEQYF. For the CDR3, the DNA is TGTGCCACTAGGGCGGTGGGGACTAGAGGTAGCGAGCAGTACTTC.

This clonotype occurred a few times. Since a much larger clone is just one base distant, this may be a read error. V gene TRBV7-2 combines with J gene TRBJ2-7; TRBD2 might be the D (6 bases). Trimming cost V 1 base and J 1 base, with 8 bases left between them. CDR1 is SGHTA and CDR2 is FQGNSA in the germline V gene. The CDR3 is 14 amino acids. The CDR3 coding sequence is TGTGCCAGCAGCTTAGTGCTAGCGTCCTACGAGCAGTACTTC. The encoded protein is CASSLVLASYEQYF.

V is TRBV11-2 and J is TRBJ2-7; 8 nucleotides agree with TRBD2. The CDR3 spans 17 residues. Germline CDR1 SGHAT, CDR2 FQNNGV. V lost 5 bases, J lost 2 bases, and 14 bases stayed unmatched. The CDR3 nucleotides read TGTGCCAGCAGCACCGGGACTAGTAGCGGGATCGCCTACGAGCAGTACTTC. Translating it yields CASSTGTSSGIAYEQYF. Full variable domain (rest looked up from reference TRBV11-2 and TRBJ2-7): EAGVAQSPRYKIIEKRQSVAFWCNPISGHATLYWYQQILGQGPKLLIQFQNNGVVDDSQLPKDRFSAERLKGVDSTLKIQPAKLEDSAVYLCASSTGTSSGIAYEQYFGPGTRLTVT.

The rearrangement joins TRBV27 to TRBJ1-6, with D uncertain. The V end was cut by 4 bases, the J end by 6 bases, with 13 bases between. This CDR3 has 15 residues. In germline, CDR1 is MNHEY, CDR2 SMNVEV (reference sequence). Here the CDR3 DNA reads TGTGCCAGCAGTTCCAGTGCGGGTGGTAATTCACCCCTCCACTTT. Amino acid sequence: CASSSSAGGNSPLHF.

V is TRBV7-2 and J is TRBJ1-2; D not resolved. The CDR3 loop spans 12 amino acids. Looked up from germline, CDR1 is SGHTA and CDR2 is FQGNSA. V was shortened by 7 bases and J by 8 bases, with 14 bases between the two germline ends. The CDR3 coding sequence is TGTGCCAGCAACCGGGCAGGCGCAGGCTACACCTTC. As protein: CASNRAGAGYTF.

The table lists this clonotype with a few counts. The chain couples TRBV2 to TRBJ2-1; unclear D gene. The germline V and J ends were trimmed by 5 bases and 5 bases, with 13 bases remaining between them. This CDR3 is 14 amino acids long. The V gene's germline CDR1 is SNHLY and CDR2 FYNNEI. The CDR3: CASSRLVRNNEQFF. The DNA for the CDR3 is TGTGCCAGCAGTCGCCTAGTGAGAAACAATGAGCAGTTCTTC.